These T cell receptor beta chains were read from a single sample in a study of T cell clonotyping in hematopoietic cell transplantation. Measured with immunoSEQ multiplex PCR; TCRdb has only the in-frame clones, and not every one. The sample includes around 15,000 clones, around 55% of them seen just once. This specimen was PBMCs, taken 30 days after allogeneic stem cell transplant. The receptors here all came from a male patient aged 45 to 59 who had an allogeneic stem cell transplant from an unrelated donor, so T cells may come from the graft donor. Some clones in this sample may be carry-over from other donors' samples. Each CDR3 is given with its conserved first and last residue. Fields, in order: D gene, J gene, clone size, V gene, CDR3 DNA, CDR3 protein. D genes are given only for firm matches. Clone size is shown for a subset of rows, as once, few, many or a class of expanded clone.

d_gene: TRBD1
j_gene: TRBJ1-5
abundance: .
v_gene: TRBV9
CDR3nt: TGTGCCAGCAGCGTTGGGACAGGCGGTGACCAGCCCCAGCATTTT
CDR3aa: CASSVGTGGDQPQHF

d_gene: .
j_gene: TRBJ2-1
abundance: medium-sized
v_gene: TRBV5-6
CDR3nt: TGTGCCAGCAACCCCTGGGGAGAGCGAGATGAGCAGTTCTTC
CDR3aa: CASNPWGERDEQFF

d_gene: .
j_gene: TRBJ1-5
abundance: .
v_gene: TRBV6-6
CDR3nt: TGTGCCTGCAGTTACTTCCACTTAGATAGCAATCAGCCCCAGCATTTT
CDR3aa: CACSYFHLDSNQPQHF

d_gene: .
j_gene: TRBJ2-5
abundance: .
v_gene: TRBV5-4
CDR3nt: TGTGCCAGCAGCTATGGCCGCCCCGAAGAGACCCAGTACTTC
CDR3aa: CASSYGRPEETQYF

d_gene: TRBD1
j_gene: TRBJ1-1
abundance: few
v_gene: TRBV2
CDR3nt: TGTGCCAGCAGGCTGACAGGGATACCTGAAGCTTTCTTT
CDR3aa: CASRLTGIPEAFF

d_gene: TRBD2
j_gene: TRBJ2-1
abundance: .
v_gene: TRBV19
CDR3nt: TGTGCCAGTAGTATGACTAGCGGAGCCTACAATGAGCAGTTCTTC
CDR3aa: CASSMTSGAYNEQFF

d_gene: .
j_gene: TRBJ1-1
abundance: .
v_gene: TRBV28
CDR3nt: TGTGCCAGCACCATTCGGGGGTACACTGAAGCTTTCTTT
CDR3aa: CASTIRGYTEAFF

d_gene: .
j_gene: TRBJ1-5
abundance: .
v_gene: TRBV10-1
CDR3nt: TGCGCCAGCAGTGACCTTAATCAGCCCCAGCATTTT
CDR3aa: CASSDLNQPQHF

d_gene: .
j_gene: TRBJ2-3
abundance: .
v_gene: TRBV30
CDR3nt: TGTGCCTGGAGCCGTGACAGGTCTAGTGGGCAGTATTTT
CDR3aa: CAWSRDRSSGQYF

d_gene: TRBD1
j_gene: TRBJ2-1
abundance: .
v_gene: TRBV19
CDR3nt: TGTGCCAGTAGTATCCACCGGGACAGCCTTTACAATGAGCAGTTCTTC
CDR3aa: CASSIHRDSLYNEQFF

d_gene: TRBD1
j_gene: TRBJ2-3
abundance: .
v_gene: TRBV29-1
CDR3nt: TGCAGCGTCAGCACAGGGGCCGGTACAGATACGCAGTATTTT
CDR3aa: CSVSTGAGTDTQYF

d_gene: .
j_gene: TRBJ2-7
abundance: .
v_gene: TRBV25-1
CDR3nt: TGTGCCAGCAGTCCCGGTGGTGAGCAGTACTTC
CDR3aa: CASSPGGEQYF

d_gene: .
j_gene: TRBJ1-4
abundance: .
v_gene: TRBV30
CDR3nt: TGTGCCTGGAGTTCGTACAGTTCAACTAATGAAAAACTGTTTTTT
CDR3aa: CAWSSYSSTNEKLFF

d_gene: .
j_gene: TRBJ1-6
abundance: .
v_gene: TRBV14
CDR3nt: TGTGCCAGCAGTTACATGGTGGGTTCACCCCTCCACTTT
CDR3aa: CASSYMVGSPLHF

d_gene: .
j_gene: TRBJ1-5
abundance: .
v_gene: TRBV7-2
CDR3nt: TGTGCCAGCAGTTTGGACCGAGATCAGCCCCAGCATTTT
CDR3aa: CASSLDRDQPQHF

d_gene: .
j_gene: TRBJ2-2
abundance: .
v_gene: TRBV6-6
CDR3nt: TGTGCCAGCAGAGGGGGGAGTGGGGAGCTGTTTTTT
CDR3aa: CASRGGSGELFF

d_gene: TRBD1
j_gene: TRBJ2-7
abundance: .
v_gene: TRBV9
CDR3nt: TGTGCCAGCAGCGTAGCAGGGGGTCGTTACGAGCAGTACTTC
CDR3aa: CASSVAGGRYEQYF

d_gene: .
j_gene: TRBJ2-7
abundance: .
v_gene: TRBV5-4
CDR3nt: TGTGCCAGCAGCCCAAGACCGCGGGGTGTCTACGAGCAGTACTTC
CDR3aa: CASSPRPRGVYEQYF

d_gene: TRBD2
j_gene: TRBJ2-7
abundance: .
v_gene: TRBV6-5
CDR3nt: TGTGCCAGCAGGGGACTAGCGGATACGCACTACGAGCAGTACTTC
CDR3aa: CASRGLADTHYEQYF

d_gene: .
j_gene: TRBJ1-2
abundance: few
v_gene: TRBV5-1
CDR3nt: TGCGCCAGCAGCTCTGGGGACTATGGCTACACCTTC
CDR3aa: CASSSGDYGYTF

d_gene: TRBD2
j_gene: TRBJ2-2
abundance: .
v_gene: TRBV2
CDR3nt: TGTGCCAGCACCTGGACTAGCGGAGTCACGAACACCGGGGAGCTGTTTTTT
CDR3aa: CASTWTSGVTNTGELFF

d_gene: TRBD1
j_gene: TRBJ2-7
abundance: once
v_gene: TRBV6-5
CDR3nt: TGTGCCAGCAACTTGGACAGGGGTATCGAGCAGTACTTC
CDR3aa: CASNLDRGIEQYF

d_gene: TRBD1
j_gene: TRBJ1-1
abundance: .
v_gene: TRBV7-9
CDR3nt: TGTGCCAGCAGCTCTTGGACAGGGCCGAACACTGAAGCTTTCTTT
CDR3aa: CASSSWTGPNTEAFF

d_gene: .
j_gene: TRBJ2-7
abundance: few
v_gene: TRBV28
CDR3nt: TGTGCCAGCAGTTTAGGAACCGCCGGCGAGCAGTACTTC
CDR3aa: CASSLGTAGEQYF

d_gene: .
j_gene: TRBJ2-7
abundance: once
v_gene: TRBV7-8
CDR3nt: TGTGCCAGCTCCCGGTCCGGTGGGGCCTACGAGCAGTACTTC
CDR3aa: CASSRSGGAYEQYF

d_gene: .
j_gene: TRBJ1-1
abundance: .
v_gene: TRBV27
CDR3nt: TGTGCCAGCAGTTTATCGTTGGCCAGGGTGAACACTGAAGCTTTCTTT
CDR3aa: CASSLSLARVNTEAFF

d_gene: TRBD1
j_gene: TRBJ2-7
abundance: .
v_gene: TRBV9
CDR3nt: TGTGCCAGCAGCTCGGGACAGGATAGCTCCTACGAGCAGTACTTC
CDR3aa: CASSSGQDSSYEQYF

d_gene: TRBD2
j_gene: TRBJ2-5
abundance: .
v_gene: TRBV5-1
CDR3nt: TGCGCCAGCAGCCTGACTAGCGGGGTGCCCCAAGAGACCCAGTACTTC
CDR3aa: CASSLTSGVPQETQYF

d_gene: TRBD1
j_gene: TRBJ1-1
abundance: .
v_gene: TRBV19
CDR3nt: TGTGCCAGTAGGGACAGGGGAACTCGTGTCACTGAAGCTTTCTTT
CDR3aa: CASRDRGTRVTEAFF

d_gene: TRBD1
j_gene: TRBJ1-3
abundance: .
v_gene: TRBV10-1
CDR3nt: TGCGCCAGCAGCGGAGGTCCCTCCAGGGGGCCTGGAAACACCATATATTTT
CDR3aa: CASSGGPSRGPGNTIYF

d_gene: .
j_gene: TRBJ2-5
abundance: .
v_gene: TRBV6-5
CDR3nt: TGTGCCAGCAGTATCGGGGTCGCGGAGACCCAGTACTTC
CDR3aa: CASSIGVAETQYF

d_gene: TRBD2
j_gene: TRBJ2-3
abundance: .
v_gene: TRBV5-6
CDR3nt: TGTGCCAGCAGCTTGGCGCTAGCGGAAATCACAGATACGCAGTATTTT
CDR3aa: CASSLALAEITDTQYF

d_gene: TRBD1
j_gene: TRBJ1-1
abundance: .
v_gene: TRBV29-1
CDR3nt: TGCAGCGGCCGGGACAGAGTTGTGAACACTGAAGCTTTCTTT
CDR3aa: CSGRDRVVNTEAFF

d_gene: .
j_gene: TRBJ2-7
abundance: .
v_gene: TRBV10-3
CDR3nt: TGTGCCATCGGGGACTCGAGGGGGCCCTACGAGCAGTACTTC
CDR3aa: CAIGDSRGPYEQYF

d_gene: TRBD1
j_gene: TRBJ2-7
abundance: .
v_gene: TRBV5-4
CDR3nt: TGTGCCAGCAGCCAAGACAGGGGGGTCGCCTCCGGGCAGTACTTC
CDR3aa: CASSQDRGVASGQYF

d_gene: .
j_gene: TRBJ2-3
abundance: few
v_gene: TRBV6-6
CDR3nt: TGTGCCAGCAGTTACTCGCCGGGGGCATCCACAGATACGCAGTATTTT
CDR3aa: CASSYSPGASTDTQYF

d_gene: .
j_gene: TRBJ2-7
abundance: .
v_gene: TRBV7-8
CDR3nt: TGTGCCAGCAGCTTCGGGACTCGGCAGTACTTC
CDR3aa: CASSFGTRQYF

d_gene: .
j_gene: TRBJ2-2
abundance: few
v_gene: TRBV10-3
CDR3nt: TGTGCCATCAGGGGGTCCGGGGAGCTGTTTTTT
CDR3aa: CAIRGSGELFF

d_gene: .
j_gene: TRBJ2-1
abundance: .
v_gene: TRBV7-2
CDR3nt: TGTGCCAGCAGCTTAGAACGTGGCGCGGCGAGCTTCGGCAATGAGCAGTTCTTC
CDR3aa: CASSLERGAASFGNEQFF

d_gene: TRBD1
j_gene: TRBJ1-6
abundance: few
v_gene: TRBV9
CDR3nt: TGTGCCAGCAGCGTAGAAGGGGGCGGCTCACCCCTCCACTTT
CDR3aa: CASSVEGGGSPLHF

d_gene: .
j_gene: TRBJ2-7
abundance: .
v_gene: TRBV29-1
CDR3nt: TGCAGCGTTGAAGTCGGAATCTCCTACGAGCAGTACTTC
CDR3aa: CSVEVGISYEQYF

d_gene: .
j_gene: TRBJ1-1
abundance: few
v_gene: TRBV27
CDR3nt: TGTGCCAGCAGTTGGCAGGTAAACACTGAAGCTTTCTTT
CDR3aa: CASSWQVNTEAFF

d_gene: TRBD1
j_gene: TRBJ2-7
abundance: .
v_gene: TRBV28
CDR3nt: TGTGCCAGCAGTTTGTTGACAGGGACCGGCGAGCAGTACTTC
CDR3aa: CASSLLTGTGEQYF

d_gene: .
j_gene: TRBJ1-1
abundance: .
v_gene: TRBV28
CDR3nt: TGTGCCAGCACCCGGGCGAGGACTGAAGCTTTCTTT
CDR3aa: CASTRARTEAFF

d_gene: TRBD1
j_gene: TRBJ1-2
abundance: .
v_gene: TRBV2
CDR3nt: TGTGCCAGCGCCGGGACAGGGGGCGGCTACTTGGATGGCTACACCTTC
CDR3aa: CASAGTGGGYLDGYTF

d_gene: .
j_gene: TRBJ2-2
abundance: .
v_gene: TRBV2
CDR3nt: TGTGCCAGCACGAGGGGATCGAACACCGGGGAGCTGTTTTTT
CDR3aa: CASTRGSNTGELFF

d_gene: .
j_gene: TRBJ2-7
abundance: .
v_gene: TRBV27
CDR3nt: TGTGCCAGCAGTTCCCAGGCCATGGTGCATTACGAGCAGTACTTC
CDR3aa: CASSSQAMVHYEQYF

d_gene: .
j_gene: TRBJ1-1
abundance: .
v_gene: TRBV25-1
CDR3nt: TGTGCCAGCAGTGAATTTGGAATTGGAGTTATGAACACTGAAGCTTTCTTT
CDR3aa: CASSEFGIGVMNTEAFF

d_gene: TRBD1
j_gene: TRBJ1-1
abundance: .
v_gene: TRBV30
CDR3nt: TGTGCCTGGATCCCGGGGACAGTTGAAGCTTTCTTT
CDR3aa: CAWIPGTVEAFF

d_gene: .
j_gene: TRBJ2-7
abundance: .
v_gene: TRBV4-2
CDR3nt: TGTGCCAGCAGCCAAGGACGAGTAACCGAGCAGTACTTC
CDR3aa: CASSQGRVTEQYF

d_gene: .
j_gene: TRBJ2-2
abundance: .
v_gene: TRBV29-1
CDR3nt: TGCAGCGTTGCGGCAGGGCGAGACGGGGAGCTGTTTTTT
CDR3aa: CSVAAGRDGELFF

d_gene: TRBD1
j_gene: TRBJ2-1
abundance: .
v_gene: TRBV4-3
CDR3nt: TGCGCCAGCAGCGACGGGACAGACAATGAGCAGTTCTTC
CDR3aa: CASSDGTDNEQFF

d_gene: TRBD1
j_gene: TRBJ1-2
abundance: few
v_gene: TRBV4-2
CDR3nt: TGTGCCAGCAGCCGGGACAGGGCGGGCTACACCTTC
CDR3aa: CASSRDRAGYTF

d_gene: .
j_gene: TRBJ1-4
abundance: .
v_gene: TRBV29-1
CDR3nt: TGCAGCGTTGCCTTCCAGGGAGGGAAACTGTTTTTT
CDR3aa: CSVAFQGGKLFF

d_gene: TRBD2
j_gene: TRBJ2-6
abundance: .
v_gene: TRBV7-9
CDR3nt: TGTGCCAGCAGCTCCCTAGCGGGAGGGCCTGGGGCCAACGTCCTGACTTTC
CDR3aa: CASSSLAGGPGANVLTF

d_gene: TRBD2
j_gene: TRBJ2-3
abundance: few
v_gene: TRBV7-2
CDR3nt: TGTGCCAGCAGGCCAGGAGGGGGACTAGCAGACACAGATACGCAGTATTTT
CDR3aa: CASRPGGGLADTDTQYF

d_gene: .
j_gene: TRBJ2-7
abundance: .
v_gene: TRBV29-1
CDR3nt: TGCAGCGTTGAAGGACAGGGAGGGTACGAGCAGTACTTC
CDR3aa: CSVEGQGGYEQYF